This paragraph reports one T cell receptor beta chain. The antigen remains undetermined. The sample is drawn from a study of cytomegalovirus exposure and HLA in healthy donors. Amplification used 60 Vbeta primers and 13 Jbeta primers. TCRdb's table, derived via immunoSEQ multiplex PCR, lists solely in-frame clones and lacks some. The sample yields tens of thousands of clones, of which the top ten take up more than 10%. Findings of the study overall: By HLA locus, TCR association rates varied in a later analysis, with DRB1 showing the most and HLA-C the fewest.

CDR1 and CDR2 from the germline V gene are LGHNA and YNFKEQ. V dropped 3 bases and J dropped 6 bases, with 14 bases sitting between them. The CDR3 extends over 15 amino acids. The sample consisted of PBMCs. The sequence was collected from a young woman in good health and CMV-seropositive. This chain joins TRBV4-2 and TRBJ2-2; D gene uncertain. The CDR3 protein is CASSHPGPNPGELFF. The CDR3 nucleotides are TGTGCCAGCAGCCACCCGGGTCCTAACCCCGGGGAGCTGTTTTTT.